This T cell receptor (beta chain) comes out of a study of blood T cell repertoires in COVID-19. Study at large: Samples came from the United States, Italy and Spain, spanning acute and convalescent COVID-19. T cells, B-cell-depleted T cells, or PBMCs supplied cDNA or gDNA.

Sequencing used immunoSEQ multiplex PCR; TCRdb keeps in-frame clones, though not all of them. The sample holds about 210,000 clones, 87% seen once. Recruitment covered about two dozen US areas and drew participants whose ages spanned roughly 18 to 100 years. Participants reported their clinical history, and cohort assignment relied on those reports. Trimming stripped 0 bases from V and 6 bases from J, with 14 bases between. CDR1 ENHRY and CDR2 SYGVKD come from the germline V gene. The CDR3 totals 15 residues. The chain recombines TRBV10-3 with TRBJ1-2; D not certain. The specimen sequenced was PBMCs or T cells enriched from blood (not recorded which). This TCR derives from a young man with acute COVID-19. The CDR3 is CAISESPNGSDGYTF. The CDR3 DNA follows: TGTGCCATCAGTGAGTCACCCAACGGGTCTGATGGCTACACCTTC.